The rows below give T cell receptor beta chains drawn from one sample of a study of Ad26.COV2.S vaccination and SARS-CoV-2 variants. Assay: immunoSEQ multiplex PCR; the TCRdb copy retains only in-frame clones and omits some. The table has tens of thousands of clones, less than 85% seen once. The sample in question was peripheral blood, obtained after recovery from COVID-19. The receptors come from a human donor who had recovered from COVID-19. The CDR3 runs from the conserved cysteine through the conserved F or W. A D gene is named only where the DNA matches it firmly. The size field is filled for only some rows; it gives once, few, many or a size class.

v_gene	d_gene	j_gene	len	abundance	CDR3nt	CDR3aa
TRBV7-2	-	TRBJ2-2	13	many	TGTGCCAGCAGGTTGTCATCGACCGGGGAGCTGTTTTTT	CASRLSSTGELFF
TRBV11-3	-	TRBJ2-7	17	-	TGTGCCAGCAGCTTAGATCGGGGACGCTGGTCCTCCTACGAGCAGTACTTC	CASSLDRGRWSSYEQYF
TRBV12-3/TRBV12-4	-	TRBJ1-1	11	-	TGTGCCAGCAGTCCCCGCAGTGAAGCTTTCTTT	CASSPRSEAFF
TRBV7-3	TRBD2	TRBJ2-3	15	-	TGTGCCAGCAGCTTAAGCGGGAGGGCCGTAGATACGCAGTATTTT	CASSLSGRAVDTQYF
TRBV27	-	TRBJ2-1	15	-	TGTGCCAGCAGTCGCCTCGGGGGACGTGACAATGAGCAGTTCTTC	CASSRLGGRDNEQFF
TRBV29-1	TRBD2	TRBJ2-3	15	-	TGCAGCGTTGAAGGACTAGCGGGAAAGATAGATACGCAGTATTTT	CSVEGLAGKIDTQYF
TRBV2	-	TRBJ1-6	16	-	TGTGCCAGCAGCCCGAAGGGCAGGGTCCTTAATTCACCCCTCCACTTT	CASSPKGRVLNSPLHF
TRBV7-6	-	TRBJ2-5	22	-	TGTGCCAGCAGCCTCAATTACCCTAACCGGCAGACCGTCGGCCAGGGCCAAGAGACCCAGTACTTC	CASSLNYPNRQTVGQGQETQYF
TRBV6-5	-	TRBJ2-2	15	-	TGTGCCAGCAGGTCCCCGGACCGGGGCACCGGGGAGCTGTTTTTT	CASRSPDRGTGELFF
TRBV7-2	-	TRBJ2-2	15	-	TGTGCCAGCAGCTCCTCCGGGACCCGAACCGGGGAGCTGTTTTTT	CASSSSGTRTGELFF
TRBV29-1	TRBD1	TRBJ1-1	12	-	TGCAGCGCTCGGACAGGGGAAATGTTGGTATTCTTT	CSARTGEMLVFF
TRBV27	-	TRBJ1-2	16	-	TGTGCCAGCAGTCCCCAATCTACAGGGTGGGGCTATGGCTACACCTTC	CASSPQSTGWGYGYTF
TRBV2	-	TRBJ1-4	13	-	TGTGCCAGCGTCGAGGACTCTAATGAAAAACTGTTTTTT	CASVEDSNEKLFF
TRBV5-4	TRBD1	TRBJ2-5	13	few	TGTGCCAGCAGCCCGGACAGGTCAGAGACCCAGTACTTC	CASSPDRSETQYF
TRBV11-3	-	TRBJ2-5	14	-	TGTGCCAGCAGCTTAGACTCATTCCAAGAGACCCAGTACTTC	CASSLDSFQETQYF
TRBV19	-	TRBJ2-1	12	once	TGTGCCAGCCGCAGATCCTACAATGAGCAGTTCTTC	CASRRSYNEQFF
TRBV29-1	TRBD2	TRBJ2-1	16	-	TGCAGCGTTGAAGGCGGACTAGCGGACTCCTACAATGAGCAGTTCTTC	CSVEGGLADSYNEQFF
TRBV27	-	TRBJ2-3	16	-	TGTGCCAGCAGGGAACGGGACACCGTGGGGGCAGATACGCAGTATTTT	CASRERDTVGADTQYF